The 14 T cell receptor beta chains listed next were all sequenced from one sample in a study of vaccination and CD4 T cells after COVID-19. Antigens for these TCRs are unknown. The treatment: roughly nine-day PBMC culture with coronavirus spike peptide pools or control peptides (ViraFEST assay). The Oncomine TCR Beta short-read assay was what sequenced the DNA obtained from cultured CD4+ T cells. TCRdb reanalysed the PCR reads using MiXCR and keeps one entry per CDR3 protein. The repertoire holds 3,500 to 4,000 distinct CDR3 sequences, with under 20% as singletons. The sequenced sample was CD4+ T cells from blood, cultured in vitro. The receptors were gathered from a human donor who had recovered from COVID-19.

In its sample, this clonotype ranks as medium-sized. The V and J genes are TRBV12-2 and TRBJ2-3. TRBV12-2 is reported as a pseudogene. This CDR3 region has 12 residues. CDR3 sequence reads: CASRLGTDTQYF. CDR3 bases: TGTGCAAGTCGCTTAGGCACAGATACGCAGTATTTT.

This clonotype has more than one count but fewer than ten. The gene calls are TRBV12-3 or TRBV12-4 and TRBJ2-5, with D hard to call. CDR3 size: 12 residues. V was shortened by 6 bases and J by 7 bases, with 12 bases between the two germline ends. CDR3 bases: TGTGCCAGCAGGCATACTCCTGGGACCCAGTACTTC. Protein: CASRHTPGTQYF.

The chain combines TRBV20-1 with TRBJ2-5; a weak D match, TRBD2 (5 bases). The CDR3 is 15 residues long. V lost 4 bases to trimming and J lost 5 bases, with 20 bases between them. Germline-derived CDR1 and CDR2 are DFQATT and SNEGSKA (reference sequence). The CDR3 DNA reads TGCAGTGCTATCCGAGGAGGCGTGGGTAGGGAGACCCAGTACTTC. Translating it yields CSAIRGGVGRETQYF.

This clonotype was counted a single time. V and J are TRBV6-1 and TRBJ2-7; D is uncertain. V was cut by 5 bases and J by 7 bases, with 15 bases left in between. Germline CDR1 MNHNS, CDR2 SASEGT. The CDR3 covers 13 residues. The CDR3 bases are TGTGCCAGCAGTCCTGCGGCTGCATTGGAGCAGTACTTC. It is translated as CASSPAAALEQYF.

This clonotype was picked up a small number of times. The rearrangement links TRBV6-1 to TRBJ1-3; possible D gene TRBD1, 6 bases. Between the trimmed V and J ends, which lost 4 bases and 10 bases, there was a span of 20 bases. This CDR3 contains 15 residues. Per germline, CDR1 MNHNS and CDR2 SASEGT. The CDR3 loop is CASSANRVGWDTIYF. CDR3 in DNA: TGTGCCAGCAGTGCAAACAGGGTGGGATGGGATACCATATATTTT.

The rearrangement joins TRBV4-2 to TRBJ1-4, with a tentative D call TRBD1 (5 bases). The V end lost 4 bases, the J end lost 6 bases, and 18 bases lay between the germline ends. Germline values: CDR1 LGHNA, CDR2 YNFKEQ. CDR3 length equals 16 residues. CDR3 DNA: TGTGCCAGCAGCCTCCCCCTTGGGGGTAATGATGAAAAACTGTTTTTT. This gives the protein CASSLPLGGNDEKLFF.

The V call is TRBV6-1, the J call TRBJ2-7; D unresolved. The CDR3 sequence is 11 residues long. Trimming cost V 7 bases and J 7 bases, with 11 bases left between them. The germline gives CDR1 MNHNS, CDR2 SASEGT. The CDR3 bases are TGTGCCAGCAAGAGGAGTGGTGAGCAGTACTTC. It specifies CASKRSGEQYF.

A note on this clonotype: As the CDR3 is not closed by the conserved phenylalanine or tryptophan, this likely results from a read error. The rearrangement joins TRBV2 to TRBJ2-7; 8 bases are a match to TRBD1. Looked up from germline, CDR1 is SNHLY and CDR2 is FYNNEI. V shed 6 bases and J 2 bases; nucleotides not matched to a gene: 6. The CDR3 contains 14 residues. The chain's CDR3 is CASSTRQGPYEQYL. The CDR3 region has the DNA TGTGCCAGCAGCACGCGACAGGGGCCCTACGAGCAGTACCTC.

The J gene is TRBJ2-7, the V gene TRBV6-1; 7 nucleotides line up with TRBD1. This CDR3 region has 14 residues. CDR1 is MNHNS, CDR2 SASEGT, per germline. The V segment lost 10 bases and the J segment 3 bases; nucleotides outside the gene matches: 12. The CDR3, as DNA: TGTGCCACTACGCTTCAACAGGGGAACTACGAGCAGTACTTC. Translation: CATTLQQGNYEQYF.

By share, this clonotype counts as medium-sized (0.01 to 0.1%). This chain uses TRBV11-2 with TRBJ2-5, with TRBD2 matching 10 bases. Germline V gene lookup returns CDR1 SGHAT and CDR2 FQNNGV. This CDR3 spans 15 amino acids. With V trimmed by 5 bases and J by 5 bases, 8 bases remained unmatched. This CDR3 reads CASSPGGTSVETQYF. The CDR3 region has the DNA TGTGCCAGCAGCCCAGGGGGGACTAGCGTTGAGACCCAGTACTTC.

This chain joins TRBV19 and TRBJ2-7, with no clear D. CDR1 and CDR2 from the germline V gene are LNHDA and SQIVND (reference sequence). The CDR3 covers 13 residues. V lost 2 bases, J lost 4 bases, and 9 bases lay in between. The CDR3 DNA follows: TGTGCCAGTAGTATACTATGGGGTTACGAGCAGTACTTC. It is translated as CASSILWGYEQYF. The complete variable domain, with remaining parts taken from reference TRBV19 and TRBJ2-7, reads DGGITQSPKYLFRKEGQNVTLSCEQNLNHDAMYWYRQDPGQGLRLIYYSQIVNDFQKGDIAEGYSVSREKKESFPLTVTSAQKNPTAFYLCASSILWGYEQYFGPGTRLTVT.

This clonotype has only a few counts. The rearrangement uses TRBV19 and TRBJ2-7; D perhaps matches TRBD1 (6 bases). Germline V lookup: CDR1 LNHDA, CDR2 SQIVND (reference sequence). This CDR3 has 13 amino acids. V was clipped by 5 bases and J by 4 bases, with 12 bases between them. In DNA form, the CDR3 reads TGTGCCAGTAGTTCCGAAAGGGGGTACGAGCAGTACTTC. This translates into CASSSERGYEQYF.

Comments on this clonotype: A much more abundant neighbour one base away suggests this may be a read error. V is TRBV20-1 and J is TRBJ1-6, with a possible D match to TRBD1 (6 bases). The CDR3 has 14 residues. With 5 bases removed from V and 3 bases from J, the gap between germline ends came to 11 bases. The V gene's germline CDR1 is DFQATT and CDR2 SNEGSKA (reference sequence). CDR3 in amino acids: CSASDSFYNSPLHF. The CDR3 DNA follows: TGCAGTGCTTCGGACAGCTTCTATAATTCACCCCTCCACTTT.

The chain links TRBV3-1 to TRBJ1-1; TRBD1 might be the D (5 bases). CDR3 length: 12 residues. V was pared by 5 bases and J by 11 bases, with 15 bases between. CDR1 LGHDT and CDR2 YNNKEL come from the germline V gene (reference sequence). The CDR3 protein is CASSYQGVGAFF. CDR3 nucleotide sequence: TGTGCCAGCAGCTACCAGGGTGTGGGGGCTTTCTTT.